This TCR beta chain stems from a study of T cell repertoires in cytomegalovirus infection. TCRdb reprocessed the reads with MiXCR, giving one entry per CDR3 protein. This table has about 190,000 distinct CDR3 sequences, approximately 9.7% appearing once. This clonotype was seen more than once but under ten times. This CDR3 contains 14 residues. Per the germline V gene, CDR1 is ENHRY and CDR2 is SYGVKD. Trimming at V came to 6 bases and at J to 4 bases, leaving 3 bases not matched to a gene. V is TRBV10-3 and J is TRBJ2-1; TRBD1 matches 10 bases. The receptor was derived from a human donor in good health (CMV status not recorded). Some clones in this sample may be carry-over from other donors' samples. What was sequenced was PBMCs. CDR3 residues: CAISRDRGYNEQFF. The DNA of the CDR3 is TGTGCCATCAGCCGGGACAGGGGTTACAATGAGCAGTTCTTC.